In this sample, the clone carrying this TCR beta chain turned up many times. Its specificity is not known. RNA transcripts were the template, and TCR beta CDR3 regions were amplified from them. HTBI primers were employed in first-round RT-PCR, then a second-round multiplex PCR followed. MiXCR, run by TCRdb on the multiplex PCR reads, gives a single entry per CDR3 protein. The sample holds hundreds of thousands of distinct CDR3 sequences, roughly 14% seen once. The record originates from a study of Graves' ophthalmopathy and Graves' hyperthyroidism. Trimming removed 3 bases from V and 1 base from J, with 9 bases in between. The CDR3 covers 15 residues. Study outcomes and limitations: Blood samples also showed most expanded thyroid clonotypes exceeding 0.001 frequency.

Ophthalmopathy not arising within 18 months of follow-up defined hyperthyroidism as stable. Only newly diagnosed hyperthyroidism patients aged 18 to 65, with under 2 months' duration, were enrolled. Sequencing was carried out using peripheral blood. The chain combines TRBV12-3 or TRBV12-4 with TRBJ2-2; no clear D. The source of this sequence is a woman younger than 35 with stable Graves' hyperthyroidism. CDR3 region: CASSLGGGNTGELFF. The CDR3 DNA reads as TGTGCCAGCAGTTTGGGCGGCGGGAACACCGGGGAGCTGTTTTTT.